The rows below give T cell receptor beta chains drawn from one sample of a study of blood T cell repertoires in COVID-19. Assay used: immunoSEQ multiplex PCR; TCRdb lists only in-frame clones, some missing. Found here are approximately 260,000 clones, around 89% of them singletons; the top ten hold about 2.1%. The sequenced sample consisted of peripheral blood. These receptors were obtained from a woman aged 60 to 75 with COVID-19, enrolled during active disease. Both conserved end residues are part of each CDR3. The D gene is left open where the match is weak. Clone size appears in some rows only: once, few, many, or a class for an expanded clone.

v_gene: TRBV25-1
abundance: NA
d_gene: TRBD1
j_gene: TRBJ1-5
CDR3nt: TGTGCCAGCAGTGACTCGGGACAGGGGGGGAATCAGCCCCAGCATTTT
CDR3aa: CASSDSGQGGNQPQHF

v_gene: TRBV11-2
abundance: NA
d_gene: NA
j_gene: TRBJ1-2
CDR3nt: TGTGCCAGCAGTCCAGGCATCTATGGCTACACCTTC
CDR3aa: CASSPGIYGYTF

v_gene: TRBV6-6
abundance: NA
d_gene: TRBD1
j_gene: TRBJ1-6
CDR3nt: TGTGCCAGCGCCAATACCGGGGACAGGCGTTCACCCCTCCACTTT
CDR3aa: CASANTGDRRSPLHF

v_gene: TRBV3-1/TRBV3-2
abundance: NA
d_gene: NA
j_gene: TRBJ1-1
CDR3nt: TGTGCCAGCAGCCAAGTGTCGGGGCCTGGGAGGGCTTTCTTT
CDR3aa: CASSQVSGPGRAFF

v_gene: TRBV18
abundance: few
d_gene: TRBD1
j_gene: TRBJ1-1
CDR3nt: TGTGCCAGCTCGGGAGAACAGGGGGCGTACGGAGCTTTCTTT
CDR3aa: CASSGEQGAYGAFF

v_gene: TRBV27
abundance: NA
d_gene: NA
j_gene: TRBJ1-1
CDR3nt: TGTGCCAGCAGTGAGGGAACGAACACTGAAGCTTTCTTT
CDR3aa: CASSEGTNTEAFF

v_gene: TRBV19
abundance: NA
d_gene: NA
j_gene: TRBJ2-6
CDR3nt: TGTGCCAGTAGCTTCTCTGGGGCCAACGTCCTGACTTTC
CDR3aa: CASSFSGANVLTF

v_gene: TRBV6-5
abundance: NA
d_gene: TRBD1
j_gene: TRBJ1-6
CDR3nt: TGTGCCAGCAGGTATCAGGGGGTCCATAATTCACCCCTCCACTTT
CDR3aa: CASRYQGVHNSPLHF

v_gene: TRBV13
abundance: NA
d_gene: TRBD1
j_gene: TRBJ2-7
CDR3nt: TGTGCCAGCAGCCCCCGGACAGGGATCCGCGAGCAGTACTTC
CDR3aa: CASSPRTGIREQYF

v_gene: TRBV4-2
abundance: NA
d_gene: TRBD1
j_gene: TRBJ1-6
CDR3nt: TGTGCCAGCAGCCAAGGGTCGGGACAGGGCAATTCACCCCTCCACTTT
CDR3aa: CASSQGSGQGNSPLHF

v_gene: TRBV6-5
abundance: NA
d_gene: TRBD1
j_gene: TRBJ1-1
CDR3nt: TGTGCCAGCAGTTACCAGGGGGCCAACACTGAAGCTTTCTTT
CDR3aa: CASSYQGANTEAFF

v_gene: TRBV19
abundance: NA
d_gene: TRBD1
j_gene: TRBJ1-1
CDR3nt: TGTGCCAGTAGTGGTTTAGTGACAGGGAAAGGTGGTGAAGCTTTCTTT
CDR3aa: CASSGLVTGKGGEAFF

v_gene: TRBV5-1
abundance: NA
d_gene: NA
j_gene: TRBJ2-5
CDR3nt: TGCGCCAGCAGCTTTACTAGCCAAGAGACCCAGTACTTC
CDR3aa: CASSFTSQETQYF

v_gene: TRBV24-1
abundance: NA
d_gene: TRBD1
j_gene: TRBJ1-4
CDR3nt: TGTGCCACCCACGAGGTATCAGACAGGGAAGTTTTGACTAATGAAAAACTGTTTTTT
CDR3aa: CATHEVSDREVLTNEKLFF

v_gene: TRBV9
abundance: NA
d_gene: NA
j_gene: TRBJ2-3
CDR3nt: TGTGCCAGCAGCGTTAGATCACTAGAGGGAGATACGCAGTATTTT
CDR3aa: CASSVRSLEGDTQYF

v_gene: TRBV5-1
abundance: once
d_gene: TRBD1
j_gene: TRBJ1-6
CDR3nt: TGCGCCAGCAGCCCCGACAGGGTAGCCTATAATTCACCCCTCCACTTT
CDR3aa: CASSPDRVAYNSPLHF

v_gene: TRBV7-8
abundance: NA
d_gene: NA
j_gene: TRBJ1-5
CDR3nt: TGTGCCAGCAAGATCACAGGGAATAGCAATCAGCCCCAGCATTTT
CDR3aa: CASKITGNSNQPQHF

v_gene: TRBV7-6
abundance: NA
d_gene: NA
j_gene: TRBJ1-1
CDR3nt: TGTGCCAGCGGACTGGACAGGAACACTGAAGCTTTCTTT
CDR3aa: CASGLDRNTEAFF

v_gene: TRBV29-1
abundance: few
d_gene: TRBD1
j_gene: TRBJ1-1
CDR3nt: TGCAGTGAGGGGGCACCCAACACTGAAGCTTTCTTT
CDR3aa: CSEGAPNTEAFF

v_gene: TRBV5-5
abundance: once
d_gene: NA
j_gene: TRBJ2-2
CDR3nt: TGTGCCAGCAGCTTGGCCAATACAGACGCGAACACCGGGGAGCTGTTTTTT
CDR3aa: CASSLANTDANTGELFF

v_gene: TRBV6-5
abundance: NA
d_gene: NA
j_gene: TRBJ2-7
CDR3nt: TGTGCCAGCCAACCTACAGCAACCTACGAGCAGTACTTC
CDR3aa: CASQPTATYEQYF

v_gene: TRBV5-4
abundance: NA
d_gene: TRBD2
j_gene: TRBJ2-1
CDR3nt: TGTGCCAGCAGCTTGTTTAAGCGGGGGGGCCGGGATGAGCAGTTCTTC
CDR3aa: CASSLFKRGGRDEQFF

v_gene: TRBV27
abundance: NA
d_gene: NA
j_gene: TRBJ2-1
CDR3nt: TGTGCCAGCAGTTTATCGGGGCGGGGCTACTCCTACAATGAGCAGTTCTTC
CDR3aa: CASSLSGRGYSYNEQFF

v_gene: TRBV9
abundance: once
d_gene: TRBD1
j_gene: TRBJ2-7
CDR3nt: TGTGCCAGCAGCGCTTCAACAGGGGGCTACGAGCAGTACTTC
CDR3aa: CASSASTGGYEQYF

v_gene: TRBV5-6
abundance: NA
d_gene: TRBD1
j_gene: TRBJ1-5
CDR3nt: TGTGCCAGCAGCTTGTTGACAGGGGGTCTGTATCAGCCCCAGCATTTT
CDR3aa: CASSLLTGGLYQPQHF

v_gene: TRBV5-4
abundance: few
d_gene: TRBD1
j_gene: TRBJ1-4
CDR3nt: TGTGCCAGCAGCTCGACAGGGGGATCTTTTGAAAAACTGTTTTTT
CDR3aa: CASSSTGGSFEKLFF

v_gene: TRBV6-5
abundance: NA
d_gene: NA
j_gene: TRBJ2-2
CDR3nt: TGTGCCAGCAGTTACTCAGGAGGCACCGGGGAGCTGTTTTTT
CDR3aa: CASSYSGGTGELFF

v_gene: TRBV2
abundance: NA
d_gene: TRBD1
j_gene: TRBJ1-1
CDR3nt: TGTGCCAGCAGCGGGTCGGGACAGGGTTTGACTGAAGCTTTCTTT
CDR3aa: CASSGSGQGLTEAFF

v_gene: TRBV7-3
abundance: NA
d_gene: NA
j_gene: TRBJ2-7
CDR3nt: TGTGCCAGCAGCTCGGGTATGACAGGCGAACAGCAGTACTTC
CDR3aa: CASSSGMTGEQQYF

v_gene: TRBV9
abundance: NA
d_gene: NA
j_gene: TRBJ1-3
CDR3nt: TGTGCCAGCAGCGTAGTCCCACAGGAGAGTGGAAACACCATATATTTT
CDR3aa: CASSVVPQESGNTIYF

v_gene: TRBV14
abundance: NA
d_gene: NA
j_gene: TRBJ2-1
CDR3nt: TGTGCCAGCAGCCAAGCAGGCGACTACAATGAGCAGTTCTTC
CDR3aa: CASSQAGDYNEQFF

v_gene: TRBV28
abundance: NA
d_gene: NA
j_gene: TRBJ1-4
CDR3nt: TGTGCCAGCAGTCCGCCGGGTCCCAATGAAAAACTGTTTTTT
CDR3aa: CASSPPGPNEKLFF

v_gene: TRBV6-5
abundance: NA
d_gene: NA
j_gene: TRBJ1-1
CDR3nt: TGTGCCAGCAGGCAGTCTGTTATGAACACTGAAGCTTTCTTT
CDR3aa: CASRQSVMNTEAFF

v_gene: TRBV2
abundance: NA
d_gene: TRBD1
j_gene: TRBJ1-5
CDR3nt: TGTGCCAGCAGTCGGACAGGCTACAATCAGCCCCAGCATTTT
CDR3aa: CASSRTGYNQPQHF

v_gene: TRBV7-8
abundance: few
d_gene: NA
j_gene: TRBJ1-1
CDR3nt: TGTGCCAGCAGCTTAGCGGCGCGGGGGGGCGCGGACACTGAAGCTTTCTTT
CDR3aa: CASSLAARGGADTEAFF

v_gene: TRBV5-4
abundance: NA
d_gene: TRBD2
j_gene: TRBJ2-1
CDR3nt: TGTGCCAGCAGCTTGGCGCGGACTAGCGGGGGGGATGAGCAGTTCTTC
CDR3aa: CASSLARTSGGDEQFF

v_gene: TRBV11-1
abundance: NA
d_gene: TRBD1
j_gene: TRBJ2-2
CDR3nt: TGTGCCAGCAGCTTAGGTGCGGACAGGGGAACCGGGGAGCTGTTTTTT
CDR3aa: CASSLGADRGTGELFF

v_gene: TRBV18
abundance: NA
d_gene: NA
j_gene: TRBJ1-1
CDR3nt: TGTGCCAGCTCACCAAGTACGCGGAACACTGAAGCTTTCTTT
CDR3aa: CASSPSTRNTEAFF

v_gene: TRBV7-9
abundance: once
d_gene: NA
j_gene: TRBJ1-1
CDR3nt: TGTGCCAGCAGCTTAGACCAGGGTTGGAGCACTGAAGCTTTCTTT
CDR3aa: CASSLDQGWSTEAFF

v_gene: TRBV7-8
abundance: NA
d_gene: NA
j_gene: TRBJ1-1
CDR3nt: TGTGCCAGCAGCCTAGAGGACACGTTGCTCGCTGAAGCTTTCTTT
CDR3aa: CASSLEDTLLAEAFF

v_gene: TRBV5-1
abundance: NA
d_gene: NA
j_gene: TRBJ2-6
CDR3nt: TGCGCCAGCAGCCCACACGGGGCTGGGGCCAACGTCCTGACTTTC
CDR3aa: CASSPHGAGANVLTF

v_gene: TRBV30
abundance: NA
d_gene: NA
j_gene: TRBJ1-3
CDR3nt: TGTGCCTGGAGGGGACATTTGGGAGGAAACACCATATATTTT
CDR3aa: CAWRGHLGGNTIYF

v_gene: TRBV2
abundance: NA
d_gene: NA
j_gene: TRBJ1-6
CDR3nt: TGTGCCAGCACGGGGGACCTGGCCCTCCACTTT
CDR3aa: CASTGDLALHF

v_gene: TRBV19
abundance: few
d_gene: TRBD1
j_gene: TRBJ2-7
CDR3nt: TGTGCCAGTGCCACCTGGACAGGGTCCAACGAGCAGTACTTC
CDR3aa: CASATWTGSNEQYF

v_gene: TRBV9
abundance: NA
d_gene: TRBD1
j_gene: TRBJ1-1
CDR3nt: TGTGCCAGCAGCCCCTGGGACAGGGGAGGGACTGAAGCTTTCTTT
CDR3aa: CASSPWDRGGTEAFF

v_gene: TRBV10-3
abundance: NA
d_gene: TRBD1
j_gene: TRBJ1-1
CDR3nt: TGTGCCATCAGCCCCGGGACAGGGGGCTTTGGGACTGAAGCTTTCTTT
CDR3aa: CAISPGTGGFGTEAFF